This is a list of T cell receptor beta chains from one sample in a study of regulatory T cells in long-lasting Graves disease. TCRdb re-called the multiplex PCR reads through MiXCR, storing one row per CDR3 protein. This table holds 550,000 to 700,000 distinct CDR3 sequences, roughly 15% found once. These data were likewise used in another study, on T cells in Graves' hyperthyroidism and ophthalmopathy.

The source material was peripheral blood mononuclear cells (PBMCs), sampled at new diagnosis, from a patient treated with antithyroid drugs. The receptors were sampled from a man aged 18 to 29 with Graves disease. The conserved cysteine and the conserved F or W are not part of the CDR3 here. Each record gives: CDR3 length, clone size, V gene, J gene, CDR3 protein. Not all rows give a size; the values are once, few, many and, for expanded clones, a class.

len: 13; abundance: many; v_gene: TRBV7-3; j_gene: TRBJ2-3; CDR3aa: ASSLKADSTDTQY
len: 14; abundance: .; v_gene: TRBV20-1; j_gene: TRBJ2-3; CDR3aa: SASVVAGDVRDTQY
len: 15; abundance: many; v_gene: TRBV27; j_gene: TRBJ2-3; CDR3aa: ASSLLGQGKRTDTQY
len: 12; abundance: .; v_gene: TRBV29-1; j_gene: TRBJ1-5; CDR3aa: SVAGQDSNQPQH
len: 13; abundance: few; v_gene: TRBV19; j_gene: TRBJ1-1; CDR3aa: ASSSSPWENTEAF
len: 12; abundance: few; v_gene: TRBV7-9; j_gene: TRBJ1-2; CDR3aa: ASSPVGGADGYT
len: 13; abundance: many; v_gene: TRBV11-2; j_gene: TRBJ2-1; CDR3aa: ASSLGPQGDNEQF
len: 10; abundance: many; v_gene: TRBV20-1; j_gene: TRBJ1-2; CDR3aa: SARRQGYGYT
len: 14; abundance: few; v_gene: TRBV7-9; j_gene: TRBJ2-3; CDR3aa: ASSHPLGDPMYTQY
len: 17; abundance: .; v_gene: TRBV3-1; j_gene: TRBJ2-2; CDR3aa: ASSQEQLAGGENTGELF
len: 15; abundance: many; v_gene: TRBV19; j_gene: TRBJ1-1; CDR3aa: ASSRPGRSSGGTEAF
len: 13; abundance: many; v_gene: TRBV28; j_gene: TRBJ1-5; CDR3aa: ASWPQGRSNQPQH
len: 13; abundance: many; v_gene: TRBV28; j_gene: TRBJ2-3; CDR3aa: ASSLPPTGENTQY
len: 12; abundance: many; v_gene: TRBV2; j_gene: TRBJ2-7; CDR3aa: ASQTGLYPYEQY
len: 15; abundance: .; v_gene: TRBV29-1; j_gene: TRBJ2-1; CDR3aa: SVWGSSGSPTYNEQF
len: 11; abundance: many; v_gene: TRBV29-1; j_gene: TRBJ2-1; CDR3aa: SVVPGMGNEQF
len: 13; abundance: few; v_gene: TRBV28; j_gene: TRBJ1-2; CDR3aa: ASSRRGQGYYGYT
len: 11; abundance: many; v_gene: TRBV28; j_gene: TRBJ1-2; CDR3aa: ASIDQGDYGYT
len: 15; abundance: few; v_gene: TRBV6-1; j_gene: TRBJ2-7; CDR3aa: ASRRGVQAGASYEQY
len: 12; abundance: few; v_gene: TRBV20-1; j_gene: TRBJ2-4; CDR3aa: SAIHGRNTNIQY
len: 17; abundance: many; v_gene: TRBV7-3; j_gene: TRBJ2-1; CDR3aa: ASSLRGEASGVRNNEQF
len: 13; abundance: .; v_gene: TRBV30; j_gene: TRBJ2-7; CDR3aa: AWSPKGNAGYEQY
len: 14; abundance: many; v_gene: TRBV11-2; j_gene: TRBJ2-1; CDR3aa: ASSLRGDSSYNEQF